One TCR beta chain is described in this entry. The clone's antigen remains unknown. No base-level quality is on record; no much larger clone is a single base apart. The library was made by the immunoSEQ multiplex PCR assay. For most patients, genomic DNA was subjected to high-throughput TCR-beta CDR3 sequencing by Adaptive Biotechnologies. Processing in the source paper ran as follows. Adaptive's ImmunoSEQ software supplied the TCR sequencing data for 15 to 20 patients, while MiXCR and VDJtools were used to process a few other patients. CDR3 nucleotide sequences shared by donor and recipient were removed because the origin of these sequences could not be assigned. To count as alloreactive, a clone needed at least 2-fold expansion over unstimulated cells and a minimum CFSE-low frequency of 0.002% (template counts) or 0.001% (read counts). Mappable clones were those detected in sequenced pre-transplant spleen, lymph node, or MLR CFSE-low populations of the donor or recipient. Cumulative frequency of alloreactive clones was calculated as a percentage of all sequences weighted by copy number. This is the immuneACCESS table as TCRdb keeps it, with only in-frame sequences that have V and J called. A part of the clones is gone; compared with another copy, unresolved V genes explain less than half, and the rest is unexplained. Clonal size and the V and J genes are those of that table, whereas D and trimming came from the DNA. The sample table contains about 37,000 clones; only one count was recorded for about 90% of them. Together, the top ten hold approximately 19% of the sample.

The source of the sample is a study of graft-versus-host responses after intestinal transplantation (dated by TCRdb to about 2021). A note on the overall study: The transplants that recipients got were multivisceral, liver-intestinal, or isolated intestinal. Alloreactive clones were identified by sequencing pre-transplant mixed lymphocyte reaction products and comparing them with unstimulated pre-transplant donor and recipient T cells. Samples from three later patients were sequenced in-house on an Illumina MiSeq with MiXCR processing rather than by the commercial service. A cohort of roughly 25 intestinal transplant recipients, including one retransplant, was enrolled, and a few patients lacking pretransplant specimens were excluded. A peak of at least 4% donor T cells among recipient peripheral blood mononuclear cells was the definition used for donor T cell macrochimerism. Anti-thymocyte globulin induction was given to all recipients, followed by maintenance tacrolimus and steroids for two to four years. Graft-versus-host and host-versus-graft alloreactive T cell clones were tracked in the graft, circulation and bone marrow after intestinal transplantation using bulk TCR-beta CDR3 sequencing. Study-wide conclusions, independent of this receptor: Patients with donor T cell macrochimerism had high GvH to HvG T cell clonal ratios in their allografts. Conclusions were limited by the relatively low number and heterogeneity of intestinal transplant patients. Early after transplant, declines in HvG clones were associated with peak levels of circulating GvH clones. GvH clones turned up in recipient bone marrow, with some appearing earlier in ileal mucosa or blood, a pattern consistent with an intestinal mucosal origin.

The germline V gene encodes CDR1 MDHEN and CDR2 SYDVKM. There are 12 amino acids in the CDR3, from cysteine to phenylalanine inclusive. Kept here is only the CDR3 DNA, which spans 36 bases and is read in frame from base 1. V and J lose 6 bases and 11 bases, and a span of 13 bases separates them. Dithiothreitol, EDTA incubations and collagenase D digestion were used to isolate intraepithelial and lamina propria lymphocytes from graft specimens. Bulk TCR-beta sequencing was performed on serial intestinal graft biopsy specimens collected as late as 600 days after transplant. This specimen was ileum tissue, taken around 200 days after intestinal transplant. This receptor was taken from a human patient who received an intestinal transplant, so some T cells may come from the graft donor. The chain couples TRBV28 to TRBJ1-4; the D gene is unclear. The DNA is as follows: TGTGCCAGCAGCCAGGTGGCCGGGAAACTGTTTTTT. Translated, this gives CASSQVAGKLFF.